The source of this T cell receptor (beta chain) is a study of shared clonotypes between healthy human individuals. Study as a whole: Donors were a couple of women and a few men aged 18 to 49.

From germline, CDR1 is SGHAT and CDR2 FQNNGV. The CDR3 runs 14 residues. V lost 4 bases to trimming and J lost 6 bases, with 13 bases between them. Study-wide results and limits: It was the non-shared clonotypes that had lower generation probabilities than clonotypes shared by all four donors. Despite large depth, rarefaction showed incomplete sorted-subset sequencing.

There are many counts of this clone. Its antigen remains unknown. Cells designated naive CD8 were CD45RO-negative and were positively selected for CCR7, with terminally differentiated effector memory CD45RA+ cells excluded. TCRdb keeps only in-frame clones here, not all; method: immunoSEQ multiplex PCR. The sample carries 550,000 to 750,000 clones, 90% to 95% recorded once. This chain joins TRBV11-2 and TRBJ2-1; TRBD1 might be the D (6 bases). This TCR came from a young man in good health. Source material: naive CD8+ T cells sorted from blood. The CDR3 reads CASSSTGNRNEQFF. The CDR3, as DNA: TGTGCCAGCAGCTCCACAGGGAATCGCAATGAGCAGTTCTTC.